A selection of T cell receptor beta chains follows, all from one sample in a study of cytomegalovirus exposure and HLA in healthy donors. The method was immunoSEQ multiplex PCR; TCRdb's version includes in-frame clones alone and lacks a portion of them. The sample holds some 190,000 clones, 76% seen once. The sample comprised PBMCs. These receptors originate from a man aged 18 to 30 in good health and CMV-seronegative. CDR3s include the opening cysteine and the closing phenylalanine or tryptophan. A D gene is named only where the DNA matches it firmly. For some rows the clone size is stated as once, few or many, or as a class when expanded; others skip it.

size: NA
D: TRBD1
V: TRBV5-5
J: TRBJ1-2
DNA: TGTGCCAGCAGCCCCGGGACAGGGGATGGCTACACCTTC
CDR3: CASSPGTGDGYTF

size: NA
D: NA
V: TRBV23-1
J: TRBJ2-2
DNA: TGCGCCAGCAGTCCACCCAGGGCAGGGAGGTGGGGGGAGCTGTTTTTT
CDR3: CASSPPRAGRWGELFF

size: NA
D: TRBD1
V: TRBV4-2
J: TRBJ2-3
DNA: TGTGCCAGCAGCCAGCAGGGGGTAGTGGATACGCAGTATTTT
CDR3: CASSQQGVVDTQYF

size: NA
D: NA
V: TRBV6-5
J: TRBJ1-5
DNA: TGTGCCAGCAGTTATTCTCTTTCCTATAGCAATCAGCCCCAGCATTTT
CDR3: CASSYSLSYSNQPQHF

size: NA
D: TRBD1
V: TRBV7-9
J: TRBJ2-7
DNA: TGTGCCAGCAGCCCCGTCCGCGACAGGGGCTACGAGCAGTACTTC
CDR3: CASSPVRDRGYEQYF

size: NA
D: TRBD1
V: TRBV15
J: TRBJ1-2
DNA: TGTGCCACCAGCAGGGCACGGACAGGGCGAGGCTATGGCTACACCTTC
CDR3: CATSRARTGRGYGYTF

size: NA
D: TRBD1
V: TRBV7-9
J: TRBJ1-2
DNA: TGTGCCAGCAGCACCTGGACAGGGGGCTACACCTTC
CDR3: CASSTWTGGYTF

size: NA
D: TRBD2
V: TRBV5-1
J: TRBJ2-1
DNA: TGCGCCAACAGCCCTATGACTAGCCCAAACTCCTACAATGAGCAGTTCTTC
CDR3: CANSPMTSPNSYNEQFF

size: NA
D: TRBD2
V: TRBV5-4
J: TRBJ2-3
DNA: TGTGCCAGCAGCTCTGCGACTAGCGGGCCGCCGGCAGATACGCAGTATTTT
CDR3: CASSSATSGPPADTQYF

size: NA
D: NA
V: TRBV5-1
J: TRBJ2-1
DNA: TGCGCCAGCAGCCCTACTAGTCAAGCCAGGAAGGATGAGCAGTTCTTC
CDR3: CASSPTSQARKDEQFF

size: NA
D: TRBD2
V: TRBV11-2
J: TRBJ2-7
DNA: TGTGCCAGCAGCTTAACCAGCGGGGGGGCAGGAGAGCAGTACTTC
CDR3: CASSLTSGGAGEQYF

size: NA
D: TRBD1
V: TRBV28
J: TRBJ2-2
DNA: TGTGCCGGGCGGACAGGGAACACCGGGGAGCTGTTTTTT
CDR3: CAGRTGNTGELFF

size: NA
D: TRBD2
V: TRBV7-3
J: TRBJ2-3
DNA: TGTGCCAGCAGCTCATCTGCTAGCGGGAATTTTGATACGCAGTATTTT
CDR3: CASSSSASGNFDTQYF

size: NA
D: NA
V: TRBV10-3
J: TRBJ2-3
DNA: TGTGCCATCAGTGAGTCGGGGGGCGGGAGAGTGACAGATACGCAGTATTTT
CDR3: CAISESGGGRVTDTQYF

size: NA
D: NA
V: TRBV5-6
J: TRBJ2-2
DNA: TGTGCCAGCAGCTTGGACAGGACCGGGGAGCTGTTTTTT
CDR3: CASSLDRTGELFF

size: NA
D: NA
V: TRBV5-5
J: TRBJ1-6
DNA: TGTGCCAGCAGCACAATCGGACAGTCTTATAATTCACCCCTCCACTTT
CDR3: CASSTIGQSYNSPLHF

size: NA
D: TRBD2
V: TRBV6-4
J: TRBJ2-3
DNA: TGTGCCAGCAGTGAACTAGCGGGAGTAGATACGCAGTATTTT
CDR3: CASSELAGVDTQYF

size: NA
D: TRBD1
V: TRBV5-6
J: TRBJ1-5
DNA: TGTGCCAGCAGCTTGTCGGAAGGACAGGGGCCCTGGGGAGCCCAGCATTTT
CDR3: CASSLSEGQGPWGAQHF

size: NA
D: NA
V: TRBV5-1
J: TRBJ2-2
DNA: TGCGCCAGCAGCACATACCCTACCGGGGAGCTGTTTTTT
CDR3: CASSTYPTGELFF

size: once
D: NA
V: TRBV7-2
J: TRBJ1-6
DNA: TGTGCCAGCAGCCGGTTTTGGTCTGATAATTCACCCCTCCACTTT
CDR3: CASSRFWSDNSPLHF

size: NA
D: TRBD1
V: TRBV19
J: TRBJ1-1
DNA: TGTGCCAGTAGGACGACAGGGATACCCCAGAGGAACACTGAAGCTTTCTTT
CDR3: CASRTTGIPQRNTEAFF

size: NA
D: NA
V: TRBV30
J: TRBJ1-2
DNA: TGTGCCTGGAGTACGGGGGTCGGCTACACCTTC
CDR3: CAWSTGVGYTF

size: NA
D: NA
V: TRBV5-1
J: TRBJ1-2
DNA: TGCGCCAGCAGCTACCAGGGGCTGGATGGCTACACCTTC
CDR3: CASSYQGLDGYTF